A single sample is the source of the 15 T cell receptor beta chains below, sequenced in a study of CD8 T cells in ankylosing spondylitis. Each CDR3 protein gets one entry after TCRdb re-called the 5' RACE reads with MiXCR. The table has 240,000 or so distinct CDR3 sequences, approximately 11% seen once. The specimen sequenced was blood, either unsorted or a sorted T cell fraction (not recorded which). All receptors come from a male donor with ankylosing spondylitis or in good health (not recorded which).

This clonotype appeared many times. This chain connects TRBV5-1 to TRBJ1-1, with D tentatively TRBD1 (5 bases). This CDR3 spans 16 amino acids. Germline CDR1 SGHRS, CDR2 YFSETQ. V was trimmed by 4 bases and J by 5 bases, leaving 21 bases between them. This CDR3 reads CASSTPSGVRSTEAFF. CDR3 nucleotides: TGCGCCAGCAGCACGCCCTCGGGGGTCCGGTCAACTGAAGCTTTCTTT.

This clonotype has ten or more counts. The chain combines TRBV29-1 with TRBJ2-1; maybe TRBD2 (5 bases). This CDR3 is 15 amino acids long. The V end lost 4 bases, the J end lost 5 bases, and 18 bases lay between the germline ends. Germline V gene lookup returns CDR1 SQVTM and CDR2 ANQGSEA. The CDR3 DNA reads TGCAGCGTTGGACGGAGTTCCGGGATACACAATGAGCAGTTCTTC. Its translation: CSVGRSSGIHNEQFF.

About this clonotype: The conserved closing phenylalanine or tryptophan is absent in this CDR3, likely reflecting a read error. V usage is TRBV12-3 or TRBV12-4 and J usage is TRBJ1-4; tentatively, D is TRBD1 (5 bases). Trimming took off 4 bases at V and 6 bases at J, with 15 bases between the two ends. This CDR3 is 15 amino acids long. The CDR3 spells CASSSFFGTDEKLFS. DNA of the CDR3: TGTGCCAGCAGTTCTTTCTTCGGGACGGATGAAAAACTGTTTTCT.

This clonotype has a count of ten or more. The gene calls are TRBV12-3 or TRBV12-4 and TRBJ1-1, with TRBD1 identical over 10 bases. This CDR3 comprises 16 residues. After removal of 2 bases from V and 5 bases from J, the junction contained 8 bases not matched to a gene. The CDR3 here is CASSLRSGTGVTEAFF. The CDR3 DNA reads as TGTGCCAGCAGTTTAAGATCTGGGACAGGGGTAACTGAAGCTTTCTTT.

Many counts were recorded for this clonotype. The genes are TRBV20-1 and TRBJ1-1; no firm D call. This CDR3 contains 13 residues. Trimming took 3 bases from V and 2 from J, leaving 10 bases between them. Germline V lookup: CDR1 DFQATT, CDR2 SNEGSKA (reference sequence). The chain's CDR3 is CSARKPGNTEAFF. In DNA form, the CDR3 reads TGCAGTGCTAGGAAACCCGGTAACACTGAAGCTTTCTTT.

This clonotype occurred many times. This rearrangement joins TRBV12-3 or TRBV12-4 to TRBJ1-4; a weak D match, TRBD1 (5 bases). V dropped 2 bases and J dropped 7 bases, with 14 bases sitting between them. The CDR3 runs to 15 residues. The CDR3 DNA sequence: TGTGCCAGCAGTTTAAGGCTGGGACGAGGTGAAAAACTGTTTTTT. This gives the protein CASSLRLGRGEKLFF.

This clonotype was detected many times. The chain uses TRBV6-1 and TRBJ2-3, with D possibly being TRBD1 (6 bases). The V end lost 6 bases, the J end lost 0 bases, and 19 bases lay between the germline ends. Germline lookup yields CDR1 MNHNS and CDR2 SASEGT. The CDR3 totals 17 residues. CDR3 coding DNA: TGTGCCAGCAGACTTGGGACACGAGCTTCTAGCACAGATACGCAGTATTTT. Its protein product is CASRLGTRASSTDTQYF.

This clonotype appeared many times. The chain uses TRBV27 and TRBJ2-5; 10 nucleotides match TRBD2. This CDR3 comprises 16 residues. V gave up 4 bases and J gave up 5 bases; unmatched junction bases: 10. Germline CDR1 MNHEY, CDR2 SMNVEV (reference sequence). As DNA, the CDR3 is TGTGCCAGCAGTTCGGACCGAGCGGGGGGGCGTGAGACCCAGTACTTC. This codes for CASSSDRAGGRETQYF.

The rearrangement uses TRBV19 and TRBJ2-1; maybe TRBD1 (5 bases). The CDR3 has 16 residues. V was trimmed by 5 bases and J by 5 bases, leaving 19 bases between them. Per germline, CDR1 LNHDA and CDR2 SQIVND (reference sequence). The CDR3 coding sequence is TGTGCCAGTAGTCCGGGCCGGCCAGGGCAAAACAATGAGCAGTTCTTC. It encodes CASSPGRPGQNNEQFF.

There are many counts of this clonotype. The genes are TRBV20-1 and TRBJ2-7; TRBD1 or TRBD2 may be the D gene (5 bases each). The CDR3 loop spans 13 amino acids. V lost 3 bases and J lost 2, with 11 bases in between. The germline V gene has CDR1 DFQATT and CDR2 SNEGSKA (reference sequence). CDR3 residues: CSASFMGAYEQYF. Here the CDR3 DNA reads TGCAGTGCTAGTTTCATGGGGGCCTACGAGCAGTACTTC.

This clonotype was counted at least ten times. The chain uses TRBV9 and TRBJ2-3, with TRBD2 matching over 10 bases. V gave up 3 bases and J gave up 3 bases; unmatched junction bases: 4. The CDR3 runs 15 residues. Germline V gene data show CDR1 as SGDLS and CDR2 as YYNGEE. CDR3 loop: CASSATSGKTDTQYF. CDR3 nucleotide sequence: TGTGCCAGCAGCGCTACTAGCGGGAAGACAGATACGCAGTATTTT.

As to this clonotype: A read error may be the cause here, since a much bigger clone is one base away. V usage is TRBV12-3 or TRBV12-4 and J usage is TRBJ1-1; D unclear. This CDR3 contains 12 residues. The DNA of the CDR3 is TGTGCCAGCAGCACAGAGAACACTGCAGCTTTCTTT. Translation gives CASSTENTAAFF.

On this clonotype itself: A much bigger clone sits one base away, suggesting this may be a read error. Here the CDR3 reads CSLGRGSSNEQFF. DNA of the CDR3: TGCAGCCTAGGACGGGGGAGCTCCAATGAGCAGTTCTTC. This chain uses TRBV29-1 with TRBJ2-1; perhaps TRBD2 as D (6 bases). There are 13 residues in the CDR3. Germline V CDR1 and CDR2: SQVTM, ANQGSEA. Trimming took 8 bases from V and 6 from J, leaving 17 bases between them.

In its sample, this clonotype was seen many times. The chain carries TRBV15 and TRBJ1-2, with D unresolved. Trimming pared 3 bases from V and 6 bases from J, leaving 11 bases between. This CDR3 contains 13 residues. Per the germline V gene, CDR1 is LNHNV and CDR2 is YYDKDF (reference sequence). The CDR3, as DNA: TGTGCCACCAGCAGGCCGATTAGGGATGGCTACACCTTC. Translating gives CATSRPIRDGYTF.

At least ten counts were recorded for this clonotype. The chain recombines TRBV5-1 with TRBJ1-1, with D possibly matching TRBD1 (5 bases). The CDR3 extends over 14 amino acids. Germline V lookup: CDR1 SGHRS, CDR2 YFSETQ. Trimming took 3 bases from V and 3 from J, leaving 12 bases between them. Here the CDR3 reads CASSSGGDYTEAFF. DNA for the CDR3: TGCGCCAGCAGCTCCGGGGGGGACTACACTGAAGCTTTCTTT.